Here is one TCR beta chain with its context. This specimen belongs to a study of blood T cell repertoires in COVID-19. As originally analysed: Using reference gene primer amplification, nucleated cell counts were estimated. TCRdb keeps only in-frame clones here, not all; method: immunoSEQ multiplex PCR. For V, J and clone size, that table is used; D and trimming come from the DNA. The sample consists of 200,000 to 250,000 clones, under 85% of them appearing once. The V gene lost 0 bases and the J gene lost 4 bases, with 12 bases spanning the gap. The CDR3 runs 15 residues. Germline CDR1 reads MNHNS; CDR2 reads SASEGT. The study drew participants aged about 18 to 95 years from some 25 US areas. Participants had their cohort set by participant-reported clinical history.

The TCR originated in a man in his sixties who had recovered from COVID-19. The sequencing input was PBMCs or T cells enriched from blood (not recorded which). This rearrangement joins TRBV6-1 to TRBJ1-2, with D possibly matching TRBD1 (5 bases). The CDR3: CASSEAPAGSYGYTF. The CDR3 region has the DNA TGTGCCAGCAGTGAAGCCCCGGCAGGGTCCTATGGCTACACCTTC.